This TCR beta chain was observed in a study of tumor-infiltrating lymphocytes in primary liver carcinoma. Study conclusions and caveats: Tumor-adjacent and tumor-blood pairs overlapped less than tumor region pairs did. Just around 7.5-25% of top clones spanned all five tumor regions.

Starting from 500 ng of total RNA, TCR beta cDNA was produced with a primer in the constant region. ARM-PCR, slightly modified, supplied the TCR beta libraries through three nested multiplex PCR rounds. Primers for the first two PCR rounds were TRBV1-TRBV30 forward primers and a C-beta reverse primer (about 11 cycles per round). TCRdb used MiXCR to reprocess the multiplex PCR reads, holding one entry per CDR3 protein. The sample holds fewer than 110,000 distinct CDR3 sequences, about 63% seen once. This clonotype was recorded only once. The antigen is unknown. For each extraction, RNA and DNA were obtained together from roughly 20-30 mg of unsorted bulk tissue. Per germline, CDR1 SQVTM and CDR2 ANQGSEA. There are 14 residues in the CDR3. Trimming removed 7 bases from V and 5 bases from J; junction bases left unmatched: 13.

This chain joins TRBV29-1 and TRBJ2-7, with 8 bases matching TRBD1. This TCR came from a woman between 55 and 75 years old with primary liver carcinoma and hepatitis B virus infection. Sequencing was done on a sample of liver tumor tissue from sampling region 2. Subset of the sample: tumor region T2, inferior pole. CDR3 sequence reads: CSAALHRQGNEQYF. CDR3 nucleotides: TGCAGCGCCGCGCTTCACAGACAGGGGAACGAGCAGTACTTC.